This is a list of T cell receptor beta chains from one sample in a study of OX40 agonist ivuxolimab in advanced cancers. Some clones are missing from TCRdb's copy, which holds only in-frame ones; the method was immunoSEQ multiplex PCR. The sample consists of over 40,000 clones, 88% of them appearing once. The sequencing used CD4+ or CD8+ T cells sorted from blood, collected in a trial of the OX40 agonist ivuxolimab. These receptors originate from an adult with an advanced solid tumor such as melanoma, head and neck, liver or kidney cancer. The CDR3 runs from the conserved cysteine through the conserved F or W. The order of the fields is V gene, clone size, D gene, J gene, CDR3 protein, CDR3 DNA. A D gene is named only where the DNA matches it firmly. Some rows mark clone size as missing; the rest say once, few, many or name a class of expanded clone.

>TRBV6-5|medium-sized|.|TRBJ1-1
CASSWNTEAFF
TGTGCCAGCAGCTGGAACACTGAAGCTTTCTTT
>TRBV27|.|TRBD1|TRBJ2-7
CASSLGGWDRGEQYF
TGTGCCAGCAGTCTCGGGGGGTGGGACAGGGGGGAGCAGTACTTC
>TRBV7-9|.|.|TRBJ2-7
CASSLVGVSDEQYF
TGTGCCAGCAGCTTAGTTGGGGTTTCAGACGAGCAGTACTTC
>TRBV9|.|TRBD2|TRBJ2-1
CASSVVETSGYNEQFF
TGTGCCAGCAGCGTAGTAGAGACTAGCGGATACAATGAGCAGTTCTTC
>TRBV14|.|.|TRBJ2-7
CASSPWGGPSYEQYF
TGTGCCAGCAGCCCCTGGGGGGGCCCTTCCTACGAGCAGTACTTC
>TRBV2|.|.|TRBJ2-7
CASTLTYSYEQYF
TGTGCCAGCACGCTGACGTACTCCTACGAGCAGTACTTC
>TRBV7-2|.|TRBD1|TRBJ2-5
CASSPDGQGALQETQYF
TGTGCCAGCAGCCCTGATGGACAGGGGGCCCTCCAAGAGACCCAGTACTTC
>TRBV27|.|.|TRBJ2-2
CASKALTGELFF
TGTGCCAGCAAGGCACTCACCGGGGAGCTGTTTTTT
>TRBV27|.|.|TRBJ2-3
CASSWGGADTQYF
TGTGCCAGCAGTTGGGGGGGGGCGGATACGCAGTATTTT
>TRBV28|.|.|TRBJ2-7
CASSFRPQGNGEQYF
TGTGCCAGCAGTTTTCGCCCCCAGGGGAATGGGGAGCAGTACTTC
>TRBV6-5|.|.|TRBJ1-4
CASSYSGLTNEKLFF
TGTGCCAGCAGTTACTCTGGGTTAACTAATGAAAAACTGTTTTTT
>TRBV27|.|.|TRBJ1-2
CASSLSRDPNYGYTF
TGTGCCAGCAGTTTATCGAGGGACCCTAACTATGGCTACACCTTC
>TRBV7-6|.|TRBD2|TRBJ2-1
CASSPVGRPSYNEQFF
TGTGCCAGCAGCCCCGTCGGGAGGCCATCCTACAATGAGCAGTTCTTC
>TRBV7-9|.|.|TRBJ2-1
CASSPRSAGTPSEQFF
TGTGCCAGCAGCCCCCGCTCCGCGGGAACCCCCAGTGAGCAGTTCTTC
>TRBV9|once|TRBD2|TRBJ2-5
CASSSPRGTSGMKIETQYF
TGTGCCAGCAGCTCCCCCCGGGGGACTAGCGGGATGAAGATAGAGACCCAGTACTTC
>TRBV29-1|.|TRBD2|TRBJ2-5
CSVVLAGGQETQYF
TGCAGCGTTGTCCTAGCGGGAGGCCAAGAGACCCAGTACTTC
>TRBV7-3|.|TRBD1|TRBJ2-7
CASSRGPGQWYEQYF
TGTGCCAGCAGCCGAGGACCGGGACAGTGGTACGAGCAGTACTTC
>TRBV6-1|.|.|TRBJ2-7
CASRQYHEQYF
TGTGCCAGTAGACAGTACCACGAGCAGTACTTC
>TRBV13|.|TRBD2|TRBJ2-1
CASSTTSAWGNEQFF
TGTGCCAGCAGCACGACTAGCGCTTGGGGCAATGAGCAGTTCTTC
>TRBV11-3|.|.|TRBJ1-1
CASSPDWVYTEAFF
TGTGCCAGCAGCCCAGACTGGGTTTACACTGAAGCTTTCTTT
>TRBV5-6|.|.|TRBJ2-1
CASSLAGAPHRDEQFF
TGTGCCAGCAGCTTGGCAGGGGCCCCTCATAGGGATGAGCAGTTCTTC
>TRBV27|.|.|TRBJ1-2
CASSPIGGNYGYTF
TGTGCCAGCAGTCCCATTGGGGGAAATTATGGCTACACCTTC
>TRBV7-9|.|.|TRBJ2-6
CASSTPAEGIGGANVLTF
TGTGCCAGCAGCACCCCCGCGGAGGGTATAGGTGGGGCCAACGTCCTGACTTTC
>TRBV30|once|.|TRBJ2-7
CACRGYGEQYF
TGTGCCTGCAGGGGTTACGGGGAGCAGTACTTC
>TRBV5-1|.|TRBD2|TRBJ2-7
CASSWGLAGTYEQYF
TGCGCCAGCAGCTGGGGACTAGCGGGGACCTACGAGCAGTACTTC
>TRBV7-9|.|.|TRBJ1-3
CASSLQESGNTIYF
TGTGCCAGCAGCTTACAGGAATCTGGAAACACCATATATTTT
>TRBV7-9|.|.|TRBJ2-7
CASSLGTYEQYF
TGTGCCAGCAGCCTCGGTACCTACGAGCAGTACTTC
>TRBV5-4|.|.|TRBJ2-4
CASSLDRRGFIQYF
TGTGCCAGCAGCTTGGACAGGAGAGGTTTCATTCAGTACTTC
>TRBV29-1|.|.|TRBJ2-7
CSVRLPAGLYEQYF
TGCAGCGTGCGACTCCCAGCGGGCCTCTACGAGCAGTACTTC
>TRBV6-4|.|.|TRBJ2-6
CASSDSGGVGANVLTF
TGTGCCAGCAGTGACTCAGGGGGGGTCGGGGCCAACGTCCTGACTTTC
>TRBV9|.|.|TRBJ2-5
CASSGIEGETQYF
TGTGCCAGCAGCGGAATTGAAGGGGAGACCCAGTACTTC
>TRBV7-6|.|TRBD1|TRBJ2-1
CASSLASQGASYNEQFF
TGTGCCAGCAGCTTAGCCAGTCAGGGGGCCTCCTACAATGAGCAGTTCTTC
>TRBV7-9|.|.|TRBJ2-5
CASTSIKPQETQYF
TGTGCCAGCACCTCGATTAAGCCCCAAGAGACCCAGTACTTC
>TRBV9|.|.|TRBJ2-3
CASSVEGGTDTQYF
TGTGCCAGCAGCGTAGAAGGGGGCACAGATACGCAGTATTTT
>TRBV6-1|.|.|TRBJ2-7
CASSDLGRPYEQYF
TGTGCCAGCAGTGACTTGGGACGTCCCTACGAGCAGTACTTC
>TRBV5-3|.|.|TRBJ1-1
CASSLGHEGTEAFF
TGTGCCAGCAGCTTAGGGCATGAGGGGACTGAAGCTTTCTTT
>TRBV15|.|TRBD2|TRBJ2-1
CATTASGSNEQFF
TGTGCCACCACTGCTAGCGGGAGCAATGAGCAGTTCTTC
>TRBV9|.|.|TRBJ2-7
CASSVDIAYEQYF
TGTGCCAGCAGCGTAGACATTGCCTACGAGCAGTACTTC
>TRBV20-1|.|.|TRBJ2-1
CSANRGNEQFF
TGCAGTGCTAACCGAGGCAATGAGCAGTTCTTC
>TRBV7-9|.|.|TRBJ2-7
CASSHYGSDDYEQYF
TGTGCCAGCAGCCATTACGGGTCAGATGACTACGAGCAGTACTTC
>TRBV10-3|.|TRBD2|TRBJ2-1
CAIGTSGKSSYNEQFF
TGTGCCATCGGGACTAGCGGGAAGAGCTCCTACAATGAGCAGTTCTTC
>TRBV28|.|.|TRBJ2-7
CASSPPARRGWDEQYF
TGTGCCAGCAGTCCGCCCGCCCGGAGGGGTTGGGACGAGCAGTACTTC
>TRBV4-1|.|.|TRBJ2-7
CASSQGPWDGYEQYF
TGCGCCAGCAGCCAGGGCCCGTGGGACGGCTACGAGCAGTACTTC
>TRBV19|.|TRBD2|TRBJ2-7
CASSPTSGRSGEQYF
TGTGCCAGTAGTCCGACTAGCGGGAGGAGTGGCGAGCAGTACTTC
>TRBV4-1|.|TRBD1|TRBJ2-7
CASSHSGQGNWEQYF
TGCGCCAGCAGCCATTCAGGACAGGGTAATTGGGAGCAGTACTTC
>TRBV19|.|.|TRBJ2-6
CASSIGAGANVLTF
TGTGCCAGTAGTATCGGAGCTGGGGCCAACGTCCTGACTTTC
>TRBV29-1|.|.|TRBJ2-5
CSVEQAGRASRPQYF
TGCAGCGTTGAGCAGGCCGGTAGGGCCTCACGCCCCCAGTACTTC
>TRBV27|.|TRBD2|TRBJ2-1
CASRTSGSHNEQFF
TGTGCCAGCAGGACTAGCGGGAGCCACAATGAGCAGTTCTTC
>TRBV18|once|.|TRBJ2-1
CASSPPDRLEQVF
TGTGCCAGCTCACCACCGGATCGGCTTGAACAGGTCTTC
>TRBV7-8|once|.|TRBJ1-5
CASSPDRLYSNQPQHF
TGTGCCAGCAGCCCCGACAGACTTTATAGCAATCAGCCCCAGCATTTT
>TRBV7-3|.|.|TRBJ2-7
CASSMPWTTPRCEQYF
TGTGCCAGCAGCATGCCCTGGACTACTCCTCGCTGCGAGCAGTACTTC